The 28 T cell receptor beta chains below all came from one sample that was sequenced in a study of post-analysis software for immune sequencing data. Unique molecular identifiers were carried by the TCR beta cDNA libraries. A single record per CDR3 protein comes from TCRdb applying MiXCR to the PCR reads. This repertoire shows 500,000 to 600,000 distinct CDR3 sequences, around 40% found once; its top ten account for approximately 1.7%. These receptors have no known antigen. General observations from the study: In patients, TRBV5-6, TRBV5-1 and TRBV20-1 belonged to five TRBV segments found more frequently than in controls.

Sequencing was done on a sample of blood. These receptors came from a girl between 10 and 17 years old with multiple sclerosis.

This clonotype was counted a few times. V is TRBV29-1 and J is TRBJ2-7, with D maybe TRBD1 (6 bases). CDR3 length equals 13 residues. V was pared by 4 bases and J by 6 bases, with 16 bases between. Germline V CDR1 and CDR2: SQVTM, ANQGSEA. As DNA, the CDR3 is TGCAGCGTTGGGGGTCGGGCAGGGGCCGAGCAGTACTTC. Translating gives CSVGGRAGAEQYF.

J is TRBJ2-4 and V is TRBV7-9, with D maybe TRBD2 (5 bases). The J call is in doubt because the DNA end fits TRBJ2-7 better. The CDR3 has 14 residues. From germline, CDR1 is SEHNR and CDR2 FQNEAQ (reference sequence). Written as DNA, the CDR3 is TGTGCCAGCAGCTTAGCGGGAGCATTCAACGAGCAGTACTTC. Translating it yields CASSLAGAFNEQYF.

The chain has TRBV7-8 and TRBJ1-2; D might be TRBD1 (5 bases). Germline CDR1 reads SGHVS; CDR2 reads FQNEAQ. This CDR3 comprises 15 residues. Trimming removed 3 bases at V and 2 bases at J, with 13 bases between. The CDR3 DNA reads as TGTGCCAGCAGCTTTGGGGACCCGATCAACTATGGCTACACCTTC. It specifies CASSFGDPINYGYTF.

In this sample, this clonotype turned up once. The chain is built from TRBV4-1 and TRBJ1-2; 8 bases match TRBD1. Losses at the gene ends were 5 bases for V and 6 bases for J; bases not matched to a gene: 14. Germline assignment: CDR1 MGHRA and CDR2 YSYEKL. The CDR3 loop spans 16 amino acids. CDR3 residues: CASSYSYRGMEDGYTF. CDR3 coding DNA: TGCGCCAGCAGCTACTCATACAGGGGGATGGAAGATGGCTACACCTTC.

The chain has TRBV12-3 or TRBV12-4 and TRBJ2-5; 7 bases are shared with TRBD2. V gave up 6 bases and J gave up 4 bases; unmatched junction bases: 8. This CDR3 has 14 amino acids. CDR3 DNA: TGTGCCAGCAGACCTGGCGGGAGCGGAGAGACCCAGTACTTC. Amino acids: CASRPGGSGETQYF.

This clonotype was observed a handful of times. The chain is built from TRBV20-1 and TRBJ2-1; D possibly uses TRBD1 or TRBD2 (6 bases each). This CDR3 region has 13 residues. Germline CDR1 and CDR2: DFQATT and SNEGSKA (reference sequence). V was trimmed by 2 bases and J by 4 bases, leaving 9 bases between them. The CDR3 coding sequence is TGCAGTGCTAGACGGGGGCTATACAATGAGCAGTTCTTC. It specifies CSARRGLYNEQFF.

The CDR3 DNA reads as TGCGCCAGCAGCCAAGAATTCAGAATAGATACGCAGTATTTT. This encodes CASSQEFRIDTQYF. V gene TRBV4-1 combines with J gene TRBJ2-3, with unresolved D. The V gene lost 0 bases and the J gene lost 5 bases, with 9 bases spanning the gap. The length of the CDR3 is 14 residues. Germline CDR1 and CDR2: MGHRA and YSYEKL.

The chain links TRBV5-1 to TRBJ2-2; D may be TRBD2 (5 bases). Germline V gives CDR1 SGHRS, CDR2 YFSETQ. The CDR3 has 14 amino acids. V dropped 4 bases and J dropped 0 bases, with 7 bases sitting between them. The DNA of the CDR3 is TGCGCCAGCAGCCCCGGGACGAACACCGGGGAGCTGTTTTTT. Amino acid sequence: CASSPGTNTGELFF.

This chain joins TRBV3-1 and TRBJ2-7; 8 positions match TRBD2. The V gene's germline CDR1 is LGHDT and CDR2 YNNKEL (reference sequence). CDR3 length equals 15 residues. Trimming took 6 bases from V and 4 from J; bases not matched to a gene: 11. The CDR3 loop reads CASSYQSGGLYEQYF. The CDR3 DNA sequence: TGTGCCAGCAGTTATCAGAGCGGGGGATTATACGAGCAGTACTTC.

A remark on this clonotype: A junction end diverges from the germline sequence, so it may reflect a read error. This chain uses TRBV5-6 with TRBJ2-7; a possible D gene is TRBD2 (5 bases). CDR1 is SGHDT and CDR2 is YYEEEE in the germline V gene. The CDR3 spans 12 residues. The CDR3 loop is CANSRRRYEQYF. The CDR3 DNA reads TGTGCCAACAGCCGAAGGAGGTACGAGCAGTACTTC.

This clonotype has more than one count but fewer than ten. This chain joins TRBV20-1 and TRBJ1-5; TRBD1 matches at 11 bases. J lost 1 base, V lost 6 bases, and 5 bases had no gene match. This CDR3 is built from 15 residues. Germline V gene sequence: CDR1 DFQATT, CDR2 SNEGSKA (reference sequence). CDR3 amino acids: CSAHGTGGSNQPQHF. CDR3 coding DNA: TGCAGTGCCCACGGGACAGGGGGAAGCAATCAGCCCCAGCATTTT.

This clonotype was observed a handful of times. The chain joins TRBV12-3 or TRBV12-4 to TRBJ2-1; tentatively, D is TRBD2 (7 bases). V lost 3 bases, J lost 8 bases, and 17 bases lay in between. The length of the CDR3 is 15 residues. CDR3 amino acids: CASSFWGGSGDEQFF. The DNA for the CDR3 is TGTGCCAGCAGTTTTTGGGGGGGCTCAGGCGATGAGCAGTTCTTC.

The V call is TRBV28, the J call TRBJ2-1; 10 bases align to TRBD2. The germline V gene encodes CDR1 MDHEN and CDR2 SYDVKM. J lost 3 bases, V lost 6 bases, and 5 bases had no gene match. CDR3 length: 15 residues. CDR3 coding DNA: TGTGCCAGCAGCCTTAGCGGGAGGTACTACAATGAGCAGTTCTTC. Protein sequence: CASSLSGRYYNEQFF.

CDR3 sequence reads: CASSSVGQRAKNIQYF. The CDR3 DNA reads as TGCGCCAGCAGCTCCGTGGGACAGAGAGCCAAAAACATTCAGTACTTC. This chain joins TRBV5-1 and TRBJ2-4, with 7 bases lining up with TRBD1. Per germline, CDR1 SGHRS and CDR2 YFSETQ. The CDR3 length is 16 residues. V trimming: 3 bases; J trimming: 0 bases; junction bases outside the gene matches: 6.

The chain uses TRBV10-3 and TRBJ2-5; TRBD2 matches 12 bases. The J call could be wrong; TRBJ2-7 is a better fit for the DNA end. Germline V gives CDR1 ENHRY, CDR2 SYGVKD. The CDR3 runs 17 residues. CDR3 DNA: TGTGCCATCAGTGAGTCGCCTAGGACTAGCGGGGCCTACGAGCAGTACTTC. This translates into CAISESPRTSGAYEQYF.

The genes are TRBV4-1 and TRBJ1-1; D gene uncertain. This CDR3 has 15 amino acids. Germline V gene sequence: CDR1 MGHRA, CDR2 YSYEKL. V was clipped by 3 bases and J by 1 base, with 12 bases between them. CDR3 loop: CASSHPGSRNTEAFF. In DNA, the CDR3 is TGCGCCAGCAGCCACCCGGGGAGTAGGAACACTGAAGCTTTCTTT.

The V call is TRBV6-5, the J call TRBJ2-5; D remains ambiguous. The CDR3 sequence is 13 residues long. The germline gives CDR1 MNHEY, CDR2 SVGAGI. The V and J ends lost 8 bases and 5 bases respectively, with 15 bases between them. The CDR3 coding sequence is TGTGCCAGCCACCGGGCCTACGGTGAGACCCAGTACTTC. Its protein product is CASHRAYGETQYF.

As to this clonotype: One junction end does not reproduce the germline sequence, and a read error may be involved. This rearrangement joins TRBV6-6 to TRBJ2-5, with 12 nucleotides matching TRBD2. This CDR3 is 16 amino acids long. The germline V gene has CDR1 MNHNY and CDR2 SVGAGI (reference sequence). The CDR3 DNA is TGTGCCAGCAGTTACCCTAGCGGGGGGGCCGGGGAGACCCGGTACTTC. The encoded protein is CASSYPSGGAGETRYF.

This clonotype was detected a few times. V is TRBV6-2 or TRBV6-3 and J is TRBJ2-1, with TRBD2 matching over 12 bases. V lost 8 bases and J lost 5; bases outside the gene matches: 7. CDR3 length: 15 amino acids. Per the germline V gene, CDR1 is MNHEY and CDR2 is SVGEGT. In DNA, the CDR3 is TGTGCCAGCTCAGTCCGGACTAGCGGGAACAATGAGCAGTTCTTC. Translation: CASSVRTSGNNEQFF.

The chain combines TRBV29-1 with TRBJ1-2; 8 bases line up with TRBD1. Germline trimming cut 4 bases from V and 9 bases from J; bases unmatched to any gene: 13. Germline loops: CDR1 SQVTM, CDR2 ANQGSEA. The CDR3 has 14 residues. The CDR3 sequence is CSVGHRDRTLRYTF. The CDR3 nucleotides read TGCAGCGTTGGCCACCGGGACAGGACCCTCCGCTACACCTTC.

This clonotype was counted once. The chain recombines TRBV6-6 with TRBJ1-2; D gene uncertain. In germline, CDR1 is MNHNY, CDR2 SVGAGI (reference sequence). Trimming pared 5 bases from V and 4 bases from J, leaving 14 bases between. The CDR3 covers 14 residues. The CDR3 bases are TGTGCCAGCAGTATACTCGTGGCAGCCTATGGCTACACCTTC. It specifies CASSILVAAYGYTF.

The genes are TRBV15 and TRBJ2-2; no clear D gene. The V gene lost 0 bases and the J gene lost 3 bases, with 2 bases spanning the gap. Germline V lookup: CDR1 LNHNV, CDR2 YYDKDF (reference sequence). CDR3 length equals 13 residues. The CDR3 DNA sequence: TGTGCCACCAGCAGAGAAGACACCGGGGAGCTGTTTTTT. This sequence encodes CATSREDTGELFF.

This clonotype was observed a handful of times. The J gene is TRBJ2-7, the V gene TRBV20-1; D may correspond to TRBD1 or TRBD2 (5 bases each). Germline lookup yields CDR1 DFQATT and CDR2 SNEGSKA (reference sequence). V was pared by 3 bases and J by 2 bases, with 8 bases between. This CDR3 has 12 residues. The CDR3 DNA follows: TGCAGTGCTAGCAGGGAGCCCTACGAGCAGTACTTC. Translating gives CSASREPYEQYF.

As concerns this clonotype: A much larger clone is a single base away; this may be a read error. The chain combines TRBV7-3 with TRBJ1-2; 8 bases line up with TRBD1. Germline V CDR1 and CDR2: SGHTA, FQGTGA. The CDR3 sequence is 17 residues long. The CDR3 sequence: CACRGSNSGGRGYGYTF. CDR3 coding DNA: TGTGCCTGCAGGGGATCAAACTCAGGGGGCCGTGGTTATGGCTACACCTTC.

J is TRBJ2-2 and V is TRBV5-1; D call uncertain. This CDR3 has 14 residues. V gave up 4 bases and J gave up 6 bases, with 13 bases separating them. Germline V gives CDR1 SGHRS, CDR2 YFSETQ. The CDR3 loop is CASSGIAVSGELFF. In DNA, the CDR3 is TGCGCCAGCAGCGGAATAGCCGTGTCCGGGGAGCTGTTTTTT.

This chain uses TRBV6-5 with TRBJ2-1; 9 positions agree with TRBD1. The germline V gene has CDR1 MNHEY and CDR2 SVGAGI. The CDR3 loop spans 13 amino acids. V lost 10 bases, J lost 9 bases, and 10 bases stayed unmatched. CDR3 residues: CATGTGIVGEQFF. The CDR3 DNA reads TGTGCCACCGGGACAGGGATAGTCGGTGAGCAGTTCTTC.

The rearrangement uses TRBV6-6 and TRBJ2-5; possible D gene TRBD2, 6 bases. The J call may be wrong; the DNA end is better matched by TRBJ2-7. The germline V gene has CDR1 MNHNY and CDR2 SVGAGI (reference sequence). The CDR3 extends over 16 amino acids. The DNA for the CDR3 is TGTGCCAGCAGTTACTCGAGGGACTCAACGTCCTACGAGCAGTACTTC. Translated, it gives CASSYSRDSTSYEQYF.

In the case of this clonotype: One end of the junction does not line up with germline, which may come from a read error. The chain employs TRBV6-5 and TRBJ2-5; 8 bases map to TRBD1. The germline CDR1 and CDR2 sequences are MNHEY and SVGAGI. The CDR3 is made up of 16 amino acids. The CDR3 sequence is CASSPTTGATQETRYF. The CDR3 DNA sequence: TGTGCCAGCAGTCCGACGACAGGGGCTACCCAAGAGACCCGGTACTTC.